What follows are 32 T cell receptor beta chains derived from one specimen sequenced in a study of regulatory T cells in long-lasting Graves disease. CDR3-region Arm-PCR and iRepertoire HTBI primers produced the TCR beta libraries. TCRdb re-analysed the multiplex PCR reads in MiXCR, keeping a single row per CDR3 protein. The sample carries approximately 460,000 distinct CDR3 sequences, roughly 17% recorded once. Stated time point: newly diagnosed GD, antithyroid drugs for less than 3 months. Extracted RNA from PBMCs served as the source of the TCR library. These data are also associated with another study on T cells in Graves' hyperthyroidism and ophthalmopathy.

This specimen consisted of peripheral blood mononuclear cells (PBMCs), obtained at new diagnosis, from a patient treated with antithyroid drugs. These receptor sequences come from a woman in her 30s with Graves disease.

This clonotype has more than one count but fewer than ten. The V call is TRBV7-9, the J call TRBJ1-4, with D tentatively TRBD1 (5 bases). Germline V gives CDR1 SEHNR, CDR2 FQNEAQ (reference sequence). The CDR3 runs 14 residues. V was trimmed by 3 bases and J by 8 bases, leaving 13 bases between them. The CDR3 bases are TGTGCCAGCAGCTTGACCCCTGAGGGGGAAAAACTGTTTTTT. Encoded protein: CASSLTPEGEKLFF.

The chain couples TRBV3-1 to TRBJ2-2, with 7 bases fitting TRBD2. V shed 4 bases, J shed 3 bases, and the junction held 11 bases outside the gene matches. This CDR3 has 17 residues. From germline, CDR1 is LGHDT and CDR2 YNNKEL (reference sequence). This chain's CDR3 is CASSRLWEGPDTGELFF. The CDR3 DNA follows: TGTGCCAGCAGCCGCCTTTGGGAGGGCCCCGACACCGGGGAGCTGTTTTTT.

This clonotype showed up many times. The J gene is TRBJ1-5, the V gene TRBV28; 7 bases agree with TRBD1. Germline V gives CDR1 MDHEN, CDR2 SYDVKM. This CDR3 is 13 amino acids long. Trimming at V came to 9 bases and at J to 5 bases, leaving 7 bases not matched to a gene. CDR3 in amino acids: CASSQGGYQPQHF. Written as DNA, the CDR3 is TGTGCCAGTTCCCAGGGGGGTTATCAGCCCCAGCATTTT.

In this sample, this clonotype turned up many times. This chain connects TRBV7-9 to TRBJ2-5; D possibly corresponds to TRBD1 (6 bases). V shed 3 bases and J shed 3 bases, with 14 bases lying between them. From germline, CDR1 is SEHNR and CDR2 FQNEAQ (reference sequence). The CDR3 consists of 15 residues. The CDR3 nucleotides read TGTGCCAGCAGCTTGGAGGACAGTTTAGAAGAGACCCAGTACTTC. Encoded protein: CASSLEDSLEETQYF.

In its sample, this clonotype was seen many times. V usage is TRBV7-8 and J usage is TRBJ2-3; no reliable D call. V was trimmed by 5 bases and J by 4 bases, leaving 16 bases between them. Per the germline V gene, CDR1 is SGHVS and CDR2 is FQNEAQ. The CDR3 extends over 15 amino acids. The CDR3 nucleotides read TGTGCCAGCAGCGCGAAGCTAGGATCTTCAGATACGCAGTATTTT. Its protein product is CASSAKLGSSDTQYF.

This clonotype was recorded many times. DNA of the CDR3: TGTGCCAGCAGCCCGAGACAGGGTGTGAACACTGAAGCTTTCTTT. Protein: CASSPRQGVNTEAFF. The chain uses TRBV7-9 and TRBJ1-1; 7 bases align to TRBD1. This CDR3 is built from 15 residues. Per germline, CDR1 SEHNR and CDR2 FQNEAQ (reference sequence). J was trimmed by 0 bases and V by 5 bases; bases with no gene match: 6.

Note on this clonotype: A read error may explain this, as a much larger clone is one base away. This rearrangement joins TRBV12-5 to TRBJ2-5; TRBD1 might be the D (6 bases). The DNA end favors TRBJ2-7, so the J call may be wrong. This CDR3 contains 16 residues. CDR1 and CDR2 (germline): LGHNT, FRNRAP. This CDR3 is CASGLVAGTPSYEQYF. CDR3 bases: TGTGCTAGTGGTTTGGTGGCCGGGACACCCTCCTACGAGCAGTACTTC.

V usage is TRBV29-1 and J usage is TRBJ2-2; no reliable D call. The CDR3 covers 15 residues. V was cut by 0 bases and J by 6 bases, with 14 bases left in between. Germline V gene data show CDR1 as SQVTM and CDR2 as ANQGSEA. The CDR3, as DNA: TGCAGCGTTGAAGATGATAGCCCGACCGCCGGGGAGCTGTTTTTT. Translated, it gives CSVEDDSPTAGELFF.

The J gene is TRBJ2-7, the V gene TRBV28, with 7 bases lining up with TRBD2. The CDR3 loop spans 14 amino acids. The germline V gene encodes CDR1 MDHEN and CDR2 SYDVKM. J gave up 2 bases and V 4 bases, and 5 bases lay outside the gene matches. CDR3 loop: CASSSSGTAYEQYF. DNA for the CDR3: TGTGCCAGCAGTTCTAGCGGAACCGCCTACGAGCAGTACTTC.

The V gene is TRBV14, the J gene TRBJ1-6; D gene ambiguous. In germline, CDR1 is SGHDN, CDR2 FVKESK. The ends were cut back, 2 bases at V and 7 bases at J, with 9 bases in the middle. There are 14 residues in the CDR3. The CDR3 here is CASSQPERNSPLHF. As DNA, the CDR3 is TGTGCCAGCAGCCAACCTGAAAGAAATTCACCCCTCCACTTT.

Worth noting for this clonotype: Since a much larger clone is just one base distant, this may be a read error. The CDR3 does not end in the conserved phenylalanine or tryptophan, so this is likely a read error. The V gene is TRBV28, the J gene TRBJ1-2; TRBD1 agrees at 8 bases. This CDR3 region has 13 residues. The ends lost 7 bases at V and 8 bases at J; junction bases unmatched: 9. CDR1 and CDR2 (germline): MDHEN, SYDVKM. This CDR3 reads CASTPRGPYGYTL. As DNA, the CDR3 is TGTGCCAGCACCCCCAGGGGGCCCTACGGCTACACCCTC.

The table lists this clonotype with many counts. The chain combines TRBV6-5 with TRBJ1-2; 7 bases are shared with TRBD1. The length of the CDR3 is 14 residues. V was clipped by 1 base and J by 6 bases; unmatched bases: 5. Germline assignment: CDR1 MNHEY and CDR2 SVGAGI. The CDR3 sequence is CASSYLGGTHGYTF. The DNA of the CDR3 is TGTGCCAGCAGTTACTTAGGGGGCACGCATGGCTACACCTTC.

This clonotype showed up many times. The chain uses TRBV9 and TRBJ2-5, with D possibly being TRBD2 (6 bases). The germline V gene encodes CDR1 SGDLS and CDR2 YYNGEE. The CDR3 contains 14 residues. V was shortened by 0 bases and J by 1 base, with 7 bases between the two germline ends. CDR3 DNA sequence: TGTGCCAGCAGCGTAGCGGGGGTCCAAGAGACCCAGTACTTC. This gives the protein CASSVAGVQETQYF.

This chain links TRBV7-9 with TRBJ1-2; the match to TRBD1 covers 10 bases. Germline trimming cut 0 bases from V and 4 bases from J; bases unmatched to any gene: 2. CDR1 SEHNR and CDR2 FQNEAQ come from the germline V gene (reference sequence). The CDR3 covers 15 residues. The CDR3 is CASSLATGGGYGYTF. The CDR3 nucleotides read TGTGCCAGCAGCTTAGCGACAGGGGGCGGCTATGGCTACACCTTC. Based on the CDR3 plus reference TRBV7-9 and TRBJ1-2, the full variable domain is DTGVSQNPRHKITKRGQNVTFRCDPISEHNRLYWYRQTLGQGPEFLTYFQNEAQLEKSRLLSDRFSAERPKGSFSTLEIQRTEQGDSAMYLCASSLATGGGYGYTFGSGTRLTVV.

A remark on this clonotype: At one end the junction does not follow the germline gene, possibly because of a read error. V is TRBV4-3 and J is TRBJ2-1; TRBD2 aligns across 9 bases. The CDR3 extends over 12 amino acids. The germline CDR1 and CDR2 sequences are LGHNA and YSLEER. The CDR3 is CASSLSGSQQFF. In DNA form, the CDR3 reads TGCGCCAGTAGCCTTAGCGGGAGCCAGCAGTTCTTC.

The gene calls are TRBV9 and TRBJ2-3, with D perhaps TRBD2 (6 bases). The V gene lost 3 bases and the J gene lost 4 bases, with 12 bases spanning the gap. The CDR3 sequence is 14 residues long. Germline-derived CDR1 and CDR2 are SGDLS and YYNGEE. DNA of the CDR3: TGTGCCAGCAGCGGGGGACTCCCGCCAGATACGCAGTATTTT. Translation gives CASSGGLPPDTQYF.

The chain has TRBV5-6 and TRBJ2-3, with 7 bases lining up with TRBD2. Germline lookup yields CDR1 SGHDT and CDR2 YYEEEE. The CDR3 sequence is 12 residues long. V gave up 2 bases and J gave up 15 bases; unmatched junction bases: 9. The CDR3 sequence is CASSFPGLPAYF. For the CDR3, the DNA is TGTGCCAGCAGCTTCCCGGGACTACCTGCCTATTTT.

Ten or more counts support this clonotype. The chain employs TRBV27 and TRBJ1-1; TRBD1 aligns across 8 bases. The length of the CDR3 is 15 residues. The junction had 5 bases not matched to a gene; V was cut back by 0 bases and J by 5 bases. Germline loops: CDR1 MNHEY, CDR2 SMNVEV (reference sequence). As DNA, the CDR3 is TGTGCCAGCAGTTTATCTGACAGGGGAGGAACTGAAGCTTTCTTT. As protein: CASSLSDRGGTEAFF.

As for this clonotype: Since a much larger clone is just one base distant, this may be a read error. The CDR3: CASSQDGRGQETQYF. The CDR3 coding sequence is TGCGCCAGCAGCCAAGATGGGCGGGGACAAGAGACCCAGTACTTC. The genes are TRBV4-3 and TRBJ2-5; D may be TRBD2 (6 bases). The CDR3 extends over 15 amino acids. Trimming took off 0 bases at V and 2 bases at J, with 10 bases between the two ends. Germline V CDR1 and CDR2: LGHNA, YSLEER.

As DNA, the CDR3 is TGTGCCAGCAGTTTATTCAGGGACCAAGAGACCCAGTACTTC. It translates to CASSLFRDQETQYF. This sequence joins TRBV27 and TRBJ2-5; a possible D gene is TRBD1 (5 bases). The germline V gene encodes CDR1 MNHEY and CDR2 SMNVEV (reference sequence). The CDR3 is made up of 14 amino acids. Deletions cut 1 base from V and 0 bases from J, with 6 bases between.

This clonotype was seen at least ten times. The chain is built from TRBV12-3 or TRBV12-4 and TRBJ2-1; D gene ambiguous. The CDR3 extends over 12 amino acids. The V end was cut by 3 bases, the J end by 8 bases, with 8 bases between. In nucleotides, the CDR3 is TGTGCCAGCAGTTTCGGTTGGGATGAGCAGTTCTTC. This gives the protein CASSFGWDEQFF.

The chain recombines TRBV9 with TRBJ1-1; D is unresolved. The germline V gene has CDR1 SGDLS and CDR2 YYNGEE. This CDR3 contains 14 residues. The germline V and J ends were trimmed by 0 bases and 0 bases, with 6 bases remaining between them. The CDR3, as DNA: TGTGCCAGCAGCGTAGGACGGTTGAACACTGAAGCTTTCTTT. Protein: CASSVGRLNTEAFF.

This clonotype appeared many times. The V and J genes are TRBV6-6 and TRBJ2-1; 8 bases are shared with TRBD1. This CDR3 region has 13 residues. V was clipped by 0 bases and J by 10 bases; unmatched bases: 2. Germline V lookup: CDR1 MNHNY, CDR2 SVGAGI (reference sequence). The CDR3 DNA is TGTGCCAGCAGTTACTCGGACAGGGCAGAGCAGTTCTTC. As protein: CASSYSDRAEQFF.

The chain combines TRBV9 with TRBJ1-1; D gene ambiguous. Germline V gives CDR1 SGDLS, CDR2 YYNGEE. Deletions cut 0 bases from V and 6 bases from J, with 9 bases between. The CDR3 is made up of 13 amino acids. CDR3 coding DNA: TGTGCCAGCAGCGTAGGGGGAAATGCTGAAGCTTTCTTT. This gives the protein CASSVGGNAEAFF.

The chain joins TRBV29-1 to TRBJ2-1; maybe TRBD2 (6 bases). Trimming pared 5 bases from V and 0 bases from J, leaving 17 bases between. Germline V gene lookup returns CDR1 SQVTM and CDR2 ANQGSEA. This CDR3 spans 16 amino acids. This CDR3 reads CSVTSFSGSSYNEQFF. Here the CDR3 DNA reads TGCAGCGTTACCTCCTTTAGCGGAAGCTCCTACAATGAGCAGTTCTTC.

In this sample, this clonotype turned up many times. The chain recombines TRBV20-1 with TRBJ1-5; D unclear. In germline, CDR1 is DFQATT, CDR2 SNEGSKA (reference sequence). With 1 base removed from V and 5 bases from J, the gap between germline ends came to 6 bases. This CDR3 comprises 12 residues. The CDR3 region has the DNA TGCAGTGCTAGAGTGGGTGATCAGCCCCAGCATTTT. It translates to CSARVGDQPQHF.

This clonotype was observed a handful of times. The V call is TRBV9, the J call TRBJ1-2; TRBD1 aligns across 9 bases. Germline assignment: CDR1 SGDLS and CDR2 YYNGEE. Trimming removed 5 bases from V and 14 bases from J; junction bases left unmatched: 13. This CDR3 spans 13 amino acids. As DNA, the CDR3 is TGTGCCAGCAGAACGGGACAGGGCGGGTTGAGAACCTTC. It specifies CASRTGQGGLRTF.

This clonotype was seen more than once but under ten times. The chain is built from TRBV6-2 or TRBV6-3 and TRBJ2-1, with 7 nucleotides matching TRBD2. The CDR3 is 17 residues long. Germline V gives CDR1 MNHEY, CDR2 SVGEGT. The J segment lost 7 bases and the V segment lost 5 bases, leaving 17 bases of the junction unmatched. CDR3 bases: TGTGCCAGCAGTAAATTTGAGAGCGGGAACTATAGAAATGAGCAGTTCTTC. Protein product: CASSKFESGNYRNEQFF.

This chain joins TRBV6-1 and TRBJ2-1; the D gene is possibly TRBD2 (6 bases). Germline values: CDR1 MNHNS, CDR2 SASEGT. The V and J ends lost 1 base and 3 bases respectively, with 7 bases between them. The CDR3 sequence is 14 residues long. CDR3 bases: TGTGCCAGCAGTGAAGAGGGACTCTACAATGAGCAGTTCTTC. Translation gives CASSEEGLYNEQFF.

This clonotype was recorded many times. The junction shows a germline mismatch at one end, possibly a read error. The CDR3 DNA reads as TGCGCCAGCAGTGAGCCGGGACAGGGGACCGGGGAGCTGTTTTTT. Translation: CASSEPGQGTGELFF. The genes are TRBV6-1 and TRBJ2-2; TRBD1 aligns across 10 bases. Germline values: CDR1 MNHNS, CDR2 SASEGT. The CDR3 runs 15 residues.

This clonotype came up many times. The J gene is TRBJ2-3, the V gene TRBV5-1; no firm D call. CDR3 length: 14 residues. Trimming stripped 2 bases from V and 2 bases from J, with 9 bases between. Looked up from germline, CDR1 is SGHRS and CDR2 is YFSETQ. In DNA, the CDR3 is TGCGCCAGCAGCTTCTCAGAAATCACAGATACGCAGTATTTT. Translated, it gives CASSFSEITDTQYF.

This rearrangement joins TRBV25-1 to TRBJ1-2; tentatively, D is TRBD1 (5 bases). CDR1 is MGHDK, CDR2 SYGVNS, per germline. V lost 3 bases and J lost 3, with 8 bases in between. This CDR3 comprises 13 residues. CDR3 sequence (DNA): TGTGCCAGCAGTGACGGGGGGTACTATGGCTACACCTTC. Translating it yields CASSDGGYYGYTF.